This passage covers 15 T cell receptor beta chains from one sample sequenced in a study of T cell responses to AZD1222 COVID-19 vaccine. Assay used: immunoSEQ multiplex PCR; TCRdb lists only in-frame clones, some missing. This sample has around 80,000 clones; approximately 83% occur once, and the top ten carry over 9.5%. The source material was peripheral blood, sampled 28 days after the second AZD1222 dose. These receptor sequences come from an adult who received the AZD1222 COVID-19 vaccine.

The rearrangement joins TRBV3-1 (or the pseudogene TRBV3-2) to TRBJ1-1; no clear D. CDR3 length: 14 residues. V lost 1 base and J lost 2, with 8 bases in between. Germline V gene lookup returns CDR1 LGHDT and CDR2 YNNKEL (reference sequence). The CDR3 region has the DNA TGTGCCAGCAGCCAAGCTGGCGTTAACACTGAAGCTTTCTTT. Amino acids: CASSQAGVNTEAFF.

The CDR3 bases are TGTGCCAGCAGTGATAGCAGTAATAATGAAAAACTGTTTTTT. Its protein product is CASSDSSNNEKLFF. The chain employs TRBV6-1 and TRBJ1-4; D ambiguous. Germline V gene data show CDR1 as MNHNS and CDR2 as SASEGT. V was trimmed by 3 bases and J by 4 bases, leaving 9 bases between them. The CDR3 spans 14 residues.

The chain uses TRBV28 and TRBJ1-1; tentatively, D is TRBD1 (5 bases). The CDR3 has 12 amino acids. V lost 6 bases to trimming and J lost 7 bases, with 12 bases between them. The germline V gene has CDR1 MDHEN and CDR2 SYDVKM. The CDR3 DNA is TGTGCCAGCAGACGGGGGGTGGGTGAAGCTTTCTTT. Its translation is CASRRGVGEAFF.

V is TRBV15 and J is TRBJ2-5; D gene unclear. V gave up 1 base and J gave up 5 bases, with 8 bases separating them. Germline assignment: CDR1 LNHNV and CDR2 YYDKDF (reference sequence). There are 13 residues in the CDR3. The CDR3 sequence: CATSRVLRETQYF. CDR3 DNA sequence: TGTGCCACCAGCAGAGTCTTAAGGGAGACCCAGTACTTC.

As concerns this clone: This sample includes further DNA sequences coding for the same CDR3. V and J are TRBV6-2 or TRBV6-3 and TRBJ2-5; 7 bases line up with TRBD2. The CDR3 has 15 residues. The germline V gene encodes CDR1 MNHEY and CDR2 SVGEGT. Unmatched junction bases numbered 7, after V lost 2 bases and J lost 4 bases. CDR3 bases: TGTGCCAGCAGTTACGAGCGGGGAAGGGGAGAGACCCAGTACTTC. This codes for CASSYERGRGETQYF.

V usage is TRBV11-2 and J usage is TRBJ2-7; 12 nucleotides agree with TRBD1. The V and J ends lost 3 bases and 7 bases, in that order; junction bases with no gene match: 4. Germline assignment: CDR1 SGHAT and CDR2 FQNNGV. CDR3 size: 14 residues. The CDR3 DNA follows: TGTGCCAGCAGCTTTGGGACAGGGGGCTGGGAGCAGTACTTC. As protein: CASSFGTGGWEQYF.

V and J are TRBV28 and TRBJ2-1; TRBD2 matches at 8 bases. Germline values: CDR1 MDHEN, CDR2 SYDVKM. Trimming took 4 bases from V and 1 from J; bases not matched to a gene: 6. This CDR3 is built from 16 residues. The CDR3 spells CASSYGSGGSYNEQFF. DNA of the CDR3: TGTGCCAGCAGTTACGGAAGCGGGGGTTCCTACAATGAGCAGTTCTTC.

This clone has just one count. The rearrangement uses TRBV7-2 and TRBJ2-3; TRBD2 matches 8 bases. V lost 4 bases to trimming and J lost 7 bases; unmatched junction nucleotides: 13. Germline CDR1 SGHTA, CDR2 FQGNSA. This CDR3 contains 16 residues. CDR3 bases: TGTGCCAGCAGCTCCCGGGGGGGGGCCAACCAAAATACGCAGTATTTT. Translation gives CASSSRGGANQNTQYF.

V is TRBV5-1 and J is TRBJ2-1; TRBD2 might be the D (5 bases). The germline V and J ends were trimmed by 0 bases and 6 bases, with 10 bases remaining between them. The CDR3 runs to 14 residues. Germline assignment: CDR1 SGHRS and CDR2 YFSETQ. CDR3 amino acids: CASSLGGVSNEQFF. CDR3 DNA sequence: TGCGCCAGCAGCTTGGGGGGAGTCTCCAATGAGCAGTTCTTC.

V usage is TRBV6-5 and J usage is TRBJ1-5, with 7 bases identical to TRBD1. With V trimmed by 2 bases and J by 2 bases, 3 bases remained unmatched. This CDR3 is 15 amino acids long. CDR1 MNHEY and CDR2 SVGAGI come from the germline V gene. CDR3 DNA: TGTGCCAGCAGTTACGACAGGGACGGCAATCAGCCCCAGCATTTT. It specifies CASSYDRDGNQPQHF.

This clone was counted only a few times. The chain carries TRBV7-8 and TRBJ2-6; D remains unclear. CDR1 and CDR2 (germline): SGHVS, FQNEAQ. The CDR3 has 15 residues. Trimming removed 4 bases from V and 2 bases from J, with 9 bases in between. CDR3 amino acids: CASSSAIPGANVLTF. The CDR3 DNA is TGTGCCAGCAGCTCGGCAATCCCTGGGGCCAACGTCCTGACTTTC. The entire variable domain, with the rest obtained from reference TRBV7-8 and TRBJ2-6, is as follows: GAGVSQSPRYKVAKRGQDVALRCDPISGHVSLFWYQQALGQGPEFLTYFQNEAQLDKSGLPSDRFFAERPEGSVSTLKIQRTQQEDSAVYLCASSSAIPGANVLTFGAGSRLTVL.

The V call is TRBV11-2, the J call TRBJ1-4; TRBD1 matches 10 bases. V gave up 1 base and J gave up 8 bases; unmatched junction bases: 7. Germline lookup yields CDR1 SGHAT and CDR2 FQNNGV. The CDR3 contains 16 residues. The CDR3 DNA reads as TGTGCCAGCAGCTTAGGACAGGGGGCCCGATGGGAAAAACTGTTTTTT. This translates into CASSLGQGARWEKLFF.

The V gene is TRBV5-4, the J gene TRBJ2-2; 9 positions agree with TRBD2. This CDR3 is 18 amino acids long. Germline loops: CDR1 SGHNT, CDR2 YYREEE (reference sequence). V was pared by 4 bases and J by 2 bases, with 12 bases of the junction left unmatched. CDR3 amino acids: CASSRRWRGGYNTGELFF. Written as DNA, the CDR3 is TGTGCCAGCAGCCGACGCTGGCGGGGGGGCTATAACACCGGGGAGCTGTTTTTT.

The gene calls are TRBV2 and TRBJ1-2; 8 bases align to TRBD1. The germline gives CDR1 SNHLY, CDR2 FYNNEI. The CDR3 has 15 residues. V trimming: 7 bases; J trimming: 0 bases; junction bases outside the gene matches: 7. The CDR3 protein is CASTRQGQANYGYTF. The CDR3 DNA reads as TGTGCCAGCACACGCCAGGGACAGGCTAACTATGGCTACACCTTC.

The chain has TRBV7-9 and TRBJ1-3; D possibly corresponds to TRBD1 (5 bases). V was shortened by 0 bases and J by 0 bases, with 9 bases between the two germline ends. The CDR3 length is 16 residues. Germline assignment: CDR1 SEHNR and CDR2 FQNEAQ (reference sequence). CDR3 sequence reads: CASSLALRGSGNTIYF. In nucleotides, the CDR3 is TGTGCCAGCAGCTTAGCTTTGAGGGGCTCTGGAAACACCATATATTTT.